Following are 2 T cell receptor beta chains from one sample sequenced in a study of shared clonotypes between healthy human individuals. The data were produced by immunoSEQ multiplex PCR, yet TCRdb's version contains in-frame clones alone and is incomplete. This repertoire shows some 1,600,000 clones, around 98% found once; its top ten account for about 0.4%. The material sequenced was naive CD4+ T cells sorted from blood. Described subset: CD45RA+ positively selected. Receptors were obtained from a man younger than 40 in good health.

This rearrangement joins TRBV7-6 to TRBJ2-7; no reliable D call. CDR3 length: 12 amino acids. V gave up 5 bases and J gave up 2 bases, with 7 bases separating them. The germline gives CDR1 SGHVS, CDR2 FNYEAQ. CDR3 residues: CASSGTTYEQYF. In DNA, the CDR3 is TGTGCCAGCAGCGGAACTACCTACGAGCAGTACTTC.

This rearrangement joins TRBV7-3 to TRBJ2-5; the D gene is possibly TRBD2 (5 bases). The germline V gene encodes CDR1 SGHTA and CDR2 FQGTGA. The CDR3 is 14 residues long. Between the trimmed V and J ends, which lost 0 bases and 10 bases, there was a span of 15 bases. The CDR3 protein is CASSLTPGIADQYF. CDR3 DNA: TGTGCCAGCAGCTTAACGCCCGGGATCGCGGACCAGTACTTC. The variable domain in full, completed from reference TRBV7-3 and TRBJ2-5, reads GAGVSQTPSNKVTEKGKYVELRCDPISGHTALYWYRQSLGQGPEFLIYFQGTGAADDSGLPNDRFFAVRPEGSVSTLKIQRTERGDSAVYLCASSLTPGIADQYFGPGTRLLVL.